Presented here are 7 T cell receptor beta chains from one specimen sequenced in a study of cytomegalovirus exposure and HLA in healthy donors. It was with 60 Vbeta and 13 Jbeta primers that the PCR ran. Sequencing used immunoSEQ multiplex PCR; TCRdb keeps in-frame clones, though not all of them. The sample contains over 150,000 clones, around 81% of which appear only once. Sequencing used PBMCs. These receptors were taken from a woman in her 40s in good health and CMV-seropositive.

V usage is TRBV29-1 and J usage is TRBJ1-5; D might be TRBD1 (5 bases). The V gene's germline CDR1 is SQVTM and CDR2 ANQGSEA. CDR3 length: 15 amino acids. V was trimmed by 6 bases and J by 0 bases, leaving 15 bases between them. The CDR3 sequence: CSVKTGANSNQPQHF. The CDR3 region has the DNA TGCAGCGTAAAGACTGGGGCGAATAGCAATCAGCCCCAGCATTTT.

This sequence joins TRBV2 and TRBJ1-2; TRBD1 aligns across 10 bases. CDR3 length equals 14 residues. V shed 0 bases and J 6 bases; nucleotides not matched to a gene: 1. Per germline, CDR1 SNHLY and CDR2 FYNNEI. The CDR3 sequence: CASSEAGQGNGYTF. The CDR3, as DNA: TGTGCCAGCAGTGAAGCGGGACAGGGGAATGGCTACACCTTC. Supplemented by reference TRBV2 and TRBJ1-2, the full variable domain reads EPEVTQTPSHQVTQMGQEVILRCVPISNHLYFYWYRQILGQKVEFLVSFYNNEISEKSEIFDDQFSVERPDGSNFTLKIRSTKLEDSAMYFCASSEAGQGNGYTFGSGTRLTVV.

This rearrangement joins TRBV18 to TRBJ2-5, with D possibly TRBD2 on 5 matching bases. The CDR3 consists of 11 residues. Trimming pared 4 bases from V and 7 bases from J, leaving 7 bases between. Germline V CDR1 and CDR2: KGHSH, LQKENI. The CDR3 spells CASSLEGTQYF. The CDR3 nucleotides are TGTGCCAGCTCACTCGAGGGGACCCAGTACTTC.

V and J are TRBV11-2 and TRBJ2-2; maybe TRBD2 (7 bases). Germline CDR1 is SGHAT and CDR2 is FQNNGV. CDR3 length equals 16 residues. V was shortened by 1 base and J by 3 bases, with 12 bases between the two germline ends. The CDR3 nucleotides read TGTGCCAGCAGCTTAGTACGGGGGGCCGACACCGGGGAGCTGTTTTTT. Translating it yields CASSLVRGADTGELFF.

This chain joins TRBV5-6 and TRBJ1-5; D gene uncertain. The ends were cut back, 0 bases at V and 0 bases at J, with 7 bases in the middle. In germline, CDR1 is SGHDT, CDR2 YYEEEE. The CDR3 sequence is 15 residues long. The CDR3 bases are TGTGCCAGCAGCTTGGGGAGTGGTAGCAATCAGCCCCAGCATTTT. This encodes CASSLGSGSNQPQHF.

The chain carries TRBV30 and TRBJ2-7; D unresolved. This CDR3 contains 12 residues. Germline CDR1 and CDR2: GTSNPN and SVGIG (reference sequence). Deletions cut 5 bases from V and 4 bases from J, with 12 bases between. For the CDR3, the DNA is TGTGCCTGGGGTAATAGAGCGTACGAGCAGTACTTC. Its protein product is CAWGNRAYEQYF. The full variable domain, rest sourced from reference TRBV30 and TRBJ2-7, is SQTIHQWPATLVQPVGSPLSLECTVEGTSNPNLYWYRQAAGRGLQLLFYSVGIGQISSEVPQNLSASRPQDRQFILSSKKLLLSDSGFYLCAWGNRAYEQYFGPGTRLTVT.

For the CDR3, the DNA is TGTGCCAGCTCTCCCCGAGAGTCGGGAGTGATCGCAGATACGCAGTATTTT. Protein product: CASSPRESGVIADTQYF. J is TRBJ2-3 and V is TRBV18, with D tentatively TRBD2 (6 bases). Germline V gene lookup returns CDR1 KGHSH and CDR2 LQKENI. The CDR3 is 17 amino acids. Trimming shortened V by 6 bases and J by 4 bases, and 23 bases separated the two germline ends.